This is a list of T cell receptor beta chains from one sample in a study of OX40 agonist ivuxolimab in advanced cancers. The table came from immunoSEQ multiplex PCR; TCRdb's copy has only in-frame clones and leaves some out. The sample has about 78,000 clones; around 80% are singletons. Here the sequenced sample was CD4+ or CD8+ T cells sorted from blood, taken in a trial of the OX40 agonist ivuxolimab. The receptors originated from an adult with an advanced solid tumor such as melanoma, head and neck, liver or kidney cancer. The CDR3 runs from the conserved cysteine through the conserved F or W. The D gene is left open where the match is weak. Where a row states a size, it is once, few, many or the class of an expanded clone; other rows omit it.

.	TRBV5-6	few	TRBJ1-1	13	TGTGCCAGCAGCTCCTACCCGGGAACTGAAGCTTTCTTT	CASSSYPGTEAFF
.	TRBV6-5	.	TRBJ1-2	16	TGTGCCAGCAGTTCCCTTGGGGGAGGGTTAGGCTATGGCTACACCTTC	CASSSLGGGLGYGYTF
TRBD2	TRBV7-8	once	TRBJ2-2	17	TGTGCCAGCAGCCCCCGAACCGCGGGAGGGGGCACCGGGGAGCTGTTTTTT	CASSPRTAGGGTGELFF
.	TRBV28	once	TRBJ2-7	15	TGTGCCAGCAGTTTATTAGGTGACAGAGCCTACGAGCAGTACTTC	CASSLLGDRAYEQYF
.	TRBV19	.	TRBJ1-5	15	TGTGCCAGTAGATATAGGGGAGCCCCCAATCAGCCCCAGCATTTT	CASRYRGAPNQPQHF
TRBD2	TRBV28	.	TRBJ2-3	16	TGTGCCAGCAGTTTGGCTAGCGGGGGGAGCACAGATACGCAGTATTTT	CASSLASGGSTDTQYF
.	TRBV5-1	.	TRBJ1-4	14	TGCGCCGTTACCGGGGGGTCGTCTAATGAAAAACTGTTTTTT	CAVTGGSSNEKLFF
.	TRBV5-1	.	TRBJ2-1	14	TGCGCCAGCAGCCGCAGCGGACCTCACAATGAGCAGTTCTTC	CASSRSGPHNEQFF
.	TRBV20-1	.	TRBJ2-1	11	TGCAGTGCCGATTATGGCAATGAGCAGTTCTTC	CSADYGNEQFF
.	TRBV5-1	.	TRBJ1-1	13	TGCGCCAGCAGCTTGGTAACGGGCACTGAAGCTTTCTTT	CASSLVTGTEAFF
.	TRBV6-1	.	TRBJ1-2	14	TGTGCCAGCAGTGATTTTTGGGCAGGCTATGGCTACACCTTC	CASSDFWAGYGYTF
TRBD2	TRBV30	.	TRBJ2-7	13	TGTGCCTGGAAGTCTAGCGGGACCTACGAGCAGTACTTC	CAWKSSGTYEQYF
.	TRBV5-5	.	TRBJ1-6	16	TGTGCCAGCAGCCGGACCTCTAGCTCCTATAATTCACCCCTCCACTTT	CASSRTSSSYNSPLHF
TRBD1	TRBV7-2	once	TRBJ2-7	17	TGTGCCAGCAGCTTAGAAGTTAACAGGGGGCGACGGTTGGAGCAGTACTTC	CASSLEVNRGRRLEQYF
.	TRBV6-5	.	TRBJ2-3	13	TGTGCCAGCAGTTACATCGGGGTAGGGACGCAGTATTTT	CASSYIGVGTQYF
.	TRBV10-3	.	TRBJ2-1	14	TGTGCCATCAGCGACGATACAGGAGGTGATGAGCAGTTCTTC	CAISDDTGGDEQFF
.	TRBV14	.	TRBJ1-2	13	TGTGCCAGCAGCCAAAGGGGTTACTATGGCTACACCTTC	CASSQRGYYGYTF
TRBD2	TRBV5-5	.	TRBJ2-4	14	TGTGCCAGCAGCCCTGGACTAGCGGGAGCAACTCAGTACTTC	CASSPGLAGATQYF
.	TRBV6-1	.	TRBJ2-5	11	TGTGCCAGCAGTCCGGAGGAGACCCAGTACTTC	CASSPEETQYF
.	TRBV6-1	.	TRBJ2-4	13	TGTGCCAGCAGTCAAACAGGAACAGGCATTCAGTACTTC	CASSQTGTGIQYF
.	TRBV4-1	.	TRBJ2-1	15	TGCGCCAGCAGCCTGCTCGGGGTTTTAACCCCTGAGCAGTTCTTC	CASSLLGVLTPEQFF
TRBD1	TRBV11-2	.	TRBJ1-1	19	TGTGCCAGCAGCTTAGACCGACGACAGGGGAAAGGAGGAAACACTGAAGCTTTCTTT	CASSLDRRQGKGGNTEAFF
TRBD2	TRBV25-1	.	TRBJ2-5	14	TGTGCCAGCAGTGAACCGGGGAGGGTTGAGACCCAGTACTTC	CASSEPGRVETQYF
.	TRBV28	.	TRBJ2-1	13	TGTGCCAGCAGTTTAGGGAATGGCAATGAGCAGTTCTTC	CASSLGNGNEQFF
.	TRBV11-3	few	TRBJ2-2	14	TGTGCCAGCAGCTCATACCAGGGTGCCGGGGAGCTGTTTTTT	CASSSYQGAGELFF
.	TRBV5-1	.	TRBJ1-1	14	TGCGCCAGCAGCTTGGGACAGCACAACACTGAAGCTTTCTTT	CASSLGQHNTEAFF
TRBD2	TRBV5-4	few	TRBJ2-7	15	TGTGCCAGCAGCCCGAGGGGCGGGAGCTCCTACGAGCAGTACTTC	CASSPRGGSSYEQYF
.	TRBV7-6	.	TRBJ1-1	13	TGTGCCAGCAGCGCTACAGAGAACACTGAAGCTTTCTTT	CASSATENTEAFF
.	TRBV5-1	.	TRBJ1-2	13	TGCGCCAGCAGCCCTCTGAGGGACTATGGCTACACCTTC	CASSPLRDYGYTF
.	TRBV5-4	once	TRBJ2-2	13	TGTGCCAGCAGTCAGGGGAAGACCGGGGAGCTGTTTTTT	CASSQGKTGELFF
.	TRBV5-1	once	TRBJ2-3	16	TGCGCCAGCAGCTGGACATTCGGAGCGGCAACAGATACGCAGTATTTT	CASSWTFGAATDTQYF
.	TRBV29-1	.	TRBJ2-5	14	TGCAGCGTTCGGTTTGGGGGAAAGGTAGAGACCCAGTACTTC	CSVRFGGKVETQYF
TRBD1	TRBV14	few	TRBJ1-1	13	TGTGCCAGCAGCAAAACCAGGGGGACTGAAGCTTTCTTT	CASSKTRGTEAFF
.	TRBV19	.	TRBJ1-1	14	TGTGCCAGTAGTCTCTCGGGGATCAGACGAGAAGCTTTCTTT	CASSLSGIRREAFF
TRBD1	TRBV2	.	TRBJ1-5	14	TGTGCCAGCAGTCAGACAGGGGGTGTCCAGCCCCAGCATTTT	CASSQTGGVQPQHF
.	TRBV7-2	.	TRBJ2-3	14	TGTGCCAGCAGCTATGGACCCATCCCAGATACGCAGTATTTT	CASSYGPIPDTQYF
TRBD1	TRBV27	.	TRBJ1-2	14	TGTGCCAGCAGACGTACAGGGGGCGCTTGGGGCTACACCTTC	CASRRTGGAWGYTF
.	TRBV28	.	TRBJ1-2	15	TGTGCCAGCAGCATAGATCCGCGAACTAACTATGGCTACACCTTC	CASSIDPRTNYGYTF
.	TRBV7-8	.	TRBJ2-4	14	TGTGCCAGCAGCTTAGAGATGGCCAAAAACATTCAGTACTTC	CASSLEMAKNIQYF
TRBD2	TRBV28	.	TRBJ2-3	15	TGTGCCAGCAGTTCTCCGGGGGGGCGCACAGATACGCAGTATTTT	CASSSPGGRTDTQYF
.	TRBV7-2	once	TRBJ1-2	12	TGTGCCAGCAGCCCGACAGCTTATGGCTACACCTTC	CASSPTAYGYTF
TRBD2	TRBV5-4	.	TRBJ2-5	17	TGTGCCAGCAGCTTGAAGGGACTAGCGGGGGGGCAAGAGACCCAGTACTTC	CASSLKGLAGGQETQYF
TRBD2	TRBV7-8	.	TRBJ2-1	16	TGTGCCAGCAGCATGCGGGGAGGGGCGGGGGACAATGAGCAGTTCTTC	CASSMRGGAGDNEQFF
.	TRBV7-2	.	TRBJ1-6	17	TGTGCCAGCACCCCTGGGCGGGGGTCGTCCTATAATTCACCCCTCCACTTT	CASTPGRGSSYNSPLHF
TRBD1	TRBV7-3	.	TRBJ2-6	17	TGTGCCAGCAGCTCACAGGGGGCCTCCTCTGGGGCCAACGTCCTGACTTTC	CASSSQGASSGANVLTF
TRBD2	TRBV5-4	.	TRBJ2-1	15	TGTGCCAGCAGCTCCGGGACTAGCGGCCCGCATGAGCAGTTCTTC	CASSSGTSGPHEQFF
.	TRBV6-1	.	TRBJ1-4	19	TGTGCCAGCAGTGCGGCGCCTTTAGCGGGCCGGGCAACTAATGAAAAACTGTTTTTT	CASSAAPLAGRATNEKLFF
.	TRBV7-8	.	TRBJ2-1	14	TGTGCCAGCAGCTTAGGACAGTTTTACAATGAGCAGTTCTTC	CASSLGQFYNEQFF
.	TRBV5-1	.	TRBJ2-7	14	TGCGCCAGCAGCTCCACCGGGGCGTCATACGAGCAGTACTTC	CASSSTGASYEQYF
.	TRBV18	.	TRBJ1-1	13	TGTGCCAGCTCACAGGCTACGAACACTGAAGCTTTCTTT	CASSQATNTEAFF
.	TRBV2	.	TRBJ2-1	12	TGTGCCAGCTGTTTTGAAAGGGGGGAGCAGTTCTTC	CASCFERGEQFF
TRBD2	TRBV29-1	.	TRBJ2-3	14	TGCAGCGTGGACCGGCGGGAGGGCTCAGATACGCAGTATTTT	CSVDRREGSDTQYF
TRBD1	TRBV18	.	TRBJ1-2	14	TGTGCCAGCTCACCGTACAGGGGAGACTATGGCTACACCTTC	CASSPYRGDYGYTF